The clone carrying this T cell receptor (beta chain) came up once. Its antigen is still unknown. V lost 4 bases and J lost 6; bases outside the gene matches: 1. Germline assignment: CDR1 MNHNS and CDR2 SASEGT. The length of the CDR3 is 14 residues. This record comes from a study of cytomegalovirus exposure and HLA in healthy donors. General observations from the study: In a later analysis, a genetic analysis reported fewer productive-TCR N-insertions in an Asian-associated ancestry cluster than the cohort average. According to reports, the classifier identified cytomegalovirus status with high specificity and sensitivity.

PCR used 60 Vbeta primers and 13 Jbeta primers. Using immunoSEQ multiplex PCR, the repertoire was profiled, and TCRdb retains in-frame clones only, with some absent. Here the sample spans 150,000 to 200,000 clones, more than 70% being singletons. These donors counted as nominally healthy when sampled, but unrecorded immune exposures were likely. This chain connects TRBV6-1 to TRBJ2-2; 11 bases match TRBD2. The specimen sequenced was PBMCs. The sequence was collected from a boy aged 5-17 years in good health and CMV-seronegative. The CDR3 sequence: CASSVAGGPGELFF. The CDR3 nucleotides read TGTGCCAGCAGTGTAGCGGGAGGGCCCGGGGAGCTGTTTTTT.